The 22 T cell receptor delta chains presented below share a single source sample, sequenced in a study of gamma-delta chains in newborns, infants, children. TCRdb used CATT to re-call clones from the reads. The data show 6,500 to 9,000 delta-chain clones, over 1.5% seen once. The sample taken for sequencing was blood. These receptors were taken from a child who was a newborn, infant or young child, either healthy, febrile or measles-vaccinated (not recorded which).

CDR3 DNA sequence: TGTGCTCTTGGGGGCCCTCTAAACCGGGGCGTCCTGGGGGATACGCTAGGCACCGATAAACTCATCTTT. This sequence encodes CALGGPLNRGVLGDTLGTDKLIF. The chain employs TRDV1 and TRDJ1, with 12 bases fitting TRDD3. With V trimmed by 4 bases and J by 1 base, 25 bases remained unmatched. CDR1 is TSWWSYY and CDR2 is QGS in the germline V gene. This CDR3 has 23 residues.

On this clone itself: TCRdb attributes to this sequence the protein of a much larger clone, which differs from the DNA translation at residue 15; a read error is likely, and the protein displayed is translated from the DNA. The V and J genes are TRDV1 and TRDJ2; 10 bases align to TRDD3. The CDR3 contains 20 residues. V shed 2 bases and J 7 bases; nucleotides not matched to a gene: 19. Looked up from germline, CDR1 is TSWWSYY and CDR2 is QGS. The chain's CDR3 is CALGEATFLLWGISRAQLFF. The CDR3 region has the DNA TGTGCTCTTGGGGAAGCCACTTTCCTACTCTGGGGGATATCTAGAGCACAACTCTTCTTT.

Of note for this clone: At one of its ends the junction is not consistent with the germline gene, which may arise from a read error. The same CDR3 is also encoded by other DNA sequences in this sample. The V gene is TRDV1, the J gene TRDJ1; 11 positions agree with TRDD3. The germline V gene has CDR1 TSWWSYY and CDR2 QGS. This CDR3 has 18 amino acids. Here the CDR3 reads CALGVKLGDKSPRDKLIF. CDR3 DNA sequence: TGTGCCCTTGGGGTCAAACTGGGGGATAAATCGCCACGGGATAAACTCATCTTT.

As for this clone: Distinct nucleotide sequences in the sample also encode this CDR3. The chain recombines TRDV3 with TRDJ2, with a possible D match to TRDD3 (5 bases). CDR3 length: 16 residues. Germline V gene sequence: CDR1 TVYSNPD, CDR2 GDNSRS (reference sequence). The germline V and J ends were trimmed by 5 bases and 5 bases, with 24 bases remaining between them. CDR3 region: CALGVLGGFTTAQLFF. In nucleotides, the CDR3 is TGTGCCCTAGGGGTACTAGGGGGGTTCACAACAGCACAACTCTTCTTT.

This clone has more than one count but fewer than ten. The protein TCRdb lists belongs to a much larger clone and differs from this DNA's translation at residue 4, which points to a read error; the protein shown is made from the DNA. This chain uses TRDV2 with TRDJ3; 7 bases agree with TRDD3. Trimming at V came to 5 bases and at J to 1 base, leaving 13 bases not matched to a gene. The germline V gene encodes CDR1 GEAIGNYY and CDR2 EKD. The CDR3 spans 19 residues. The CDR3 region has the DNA TGTGCCTGTGGCACGGCCTACTGGGGACCGTCCTGGGACACCCGACAGATGTTTTTC. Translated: CACGTAYWGPSWDTRQMFF.

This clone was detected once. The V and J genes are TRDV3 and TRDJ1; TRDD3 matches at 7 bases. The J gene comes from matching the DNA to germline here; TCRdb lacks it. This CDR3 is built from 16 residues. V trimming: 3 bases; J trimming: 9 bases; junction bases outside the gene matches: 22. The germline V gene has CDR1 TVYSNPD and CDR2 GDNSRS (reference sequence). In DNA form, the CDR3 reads TGTGCCTTCTGCCTCACCCATTGTACTGGGGTAGGTGAACTCATCTTT. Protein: CAFCLTHCTGVGELIF. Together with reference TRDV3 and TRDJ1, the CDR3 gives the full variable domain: CDKVTQSSPDQTVASGSEVVLLCTYDTVYSNPDLFWYRIRPDYSFQFVFYGDNSRSEGADFTQGRFSVKHILTQKAFHLVISPVRTEDSATYYCAFCLTHCTGVGELIFGKGTRVTVEP.

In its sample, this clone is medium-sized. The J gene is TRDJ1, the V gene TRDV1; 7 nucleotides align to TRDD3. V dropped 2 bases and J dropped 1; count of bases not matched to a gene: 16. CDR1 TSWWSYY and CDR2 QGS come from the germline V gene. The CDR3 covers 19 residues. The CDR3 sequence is CALGEFLLRTGDITDKLIF. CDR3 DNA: TGTGCTCTTGGGGAATTTCTACTACGTACTGGGGATATCACCGATAAACTCATCTTT.

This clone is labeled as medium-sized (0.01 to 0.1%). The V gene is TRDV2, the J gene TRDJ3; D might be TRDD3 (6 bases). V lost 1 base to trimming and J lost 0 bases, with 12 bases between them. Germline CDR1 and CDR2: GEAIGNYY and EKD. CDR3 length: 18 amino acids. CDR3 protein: CACDTGGPFSWDTRQMFF. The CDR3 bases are TGTGCCTGTGACACTGGGGGGCCCTTCTCCTGGGACACCCGACAGATGTTTTTC.

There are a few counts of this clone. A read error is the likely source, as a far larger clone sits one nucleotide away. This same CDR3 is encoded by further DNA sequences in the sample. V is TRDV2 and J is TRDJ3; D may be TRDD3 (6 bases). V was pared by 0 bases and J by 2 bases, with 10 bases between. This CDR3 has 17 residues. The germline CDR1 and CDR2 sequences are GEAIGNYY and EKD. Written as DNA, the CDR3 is TGTGCCTGTGACACCGTGGGGGCAGCCTGGGACACCCGACAGATGTTTTTC. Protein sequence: CACDTVGAAWDTRQMFF.

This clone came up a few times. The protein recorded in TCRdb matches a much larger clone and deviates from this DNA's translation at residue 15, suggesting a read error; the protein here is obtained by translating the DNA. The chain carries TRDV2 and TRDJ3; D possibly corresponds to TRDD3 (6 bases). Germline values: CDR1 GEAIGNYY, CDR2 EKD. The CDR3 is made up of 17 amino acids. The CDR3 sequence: CACDGVLGTWDTRQTFF. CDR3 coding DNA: TGTGCCTGTGACGGCGTACTGGGCACCTGGGACACCCGACAGACGTTTTTC.

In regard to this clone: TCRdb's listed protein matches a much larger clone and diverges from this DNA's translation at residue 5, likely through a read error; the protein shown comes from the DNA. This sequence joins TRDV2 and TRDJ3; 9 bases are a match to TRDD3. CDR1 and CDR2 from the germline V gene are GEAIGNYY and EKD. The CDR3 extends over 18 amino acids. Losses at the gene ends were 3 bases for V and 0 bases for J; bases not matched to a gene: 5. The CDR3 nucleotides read TGTGCCTGTGACGCCGTTGGGGGATACTCCTGGGACACCCGACAGATGTTTTTC. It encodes CACDAVGGYSWDTRQMFF.

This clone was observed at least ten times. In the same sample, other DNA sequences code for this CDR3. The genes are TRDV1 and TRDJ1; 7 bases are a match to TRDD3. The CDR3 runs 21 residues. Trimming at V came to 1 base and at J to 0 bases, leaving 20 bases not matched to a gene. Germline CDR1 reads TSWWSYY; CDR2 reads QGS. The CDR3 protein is CALGEPWVLGTRHLYTDKLIF. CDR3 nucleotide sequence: TGTGCTCTTGGGGAACCATGGGTACTGGGGACTCGACACCTGTACACCGATAAACTCATCTTT.

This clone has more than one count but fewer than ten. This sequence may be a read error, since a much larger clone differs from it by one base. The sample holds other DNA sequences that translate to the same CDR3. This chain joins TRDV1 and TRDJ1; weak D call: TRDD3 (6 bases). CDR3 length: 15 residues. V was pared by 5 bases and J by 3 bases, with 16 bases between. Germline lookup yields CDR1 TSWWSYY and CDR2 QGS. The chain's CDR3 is CALGTSPGGPDKLIF. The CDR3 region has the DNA TGTGCTCTTGGGACTTCCCCCGGGGGACCCGATAAACTCATCTTT.

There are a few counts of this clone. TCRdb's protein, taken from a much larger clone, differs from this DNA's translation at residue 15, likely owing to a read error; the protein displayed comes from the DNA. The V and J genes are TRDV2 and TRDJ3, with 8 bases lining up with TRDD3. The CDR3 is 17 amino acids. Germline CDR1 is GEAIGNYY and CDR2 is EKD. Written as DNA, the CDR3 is TGTGCCTGTGACACTGGGGGATTATCCTGGGACACCCGACAGACGTTTTTC. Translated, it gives CACDTGGLSWDTRQTFF.

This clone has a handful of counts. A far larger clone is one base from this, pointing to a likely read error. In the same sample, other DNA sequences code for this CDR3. This chain's CDR3 is CACDSLLGDKSWDTRQMFF. CDR3 in DNA: TGTGCCTGTGACTCTCTACTGGGGGATAAATCCTGGGACACCCGACAGATGTTTTTT. The chain couples TRDV2 to TRDJ3, with TRDD3 matching over 11 bases. This CDR3 has 19 amino acids. The germline V gene encodes CDR1 GEAIGNYY and CDR2 EKD.

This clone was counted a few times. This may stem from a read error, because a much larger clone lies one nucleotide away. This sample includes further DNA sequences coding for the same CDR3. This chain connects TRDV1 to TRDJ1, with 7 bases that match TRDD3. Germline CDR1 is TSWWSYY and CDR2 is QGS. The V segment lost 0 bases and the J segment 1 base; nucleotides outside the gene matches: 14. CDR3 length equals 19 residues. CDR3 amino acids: CALGELGYLGGTLTDKLIF. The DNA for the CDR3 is TGTGCTCTTGGGGAACTGGGGTACCTGGGGGGGACACTCACCGATAAACTCATCTTT.

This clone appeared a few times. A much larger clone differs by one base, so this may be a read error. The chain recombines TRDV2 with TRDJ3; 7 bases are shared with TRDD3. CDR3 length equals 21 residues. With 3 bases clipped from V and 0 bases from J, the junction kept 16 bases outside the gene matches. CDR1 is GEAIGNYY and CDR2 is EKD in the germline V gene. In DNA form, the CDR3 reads TGTGCCTGTGACCCTAGACTTGTACCGGGGGATGTCTCCTGGGACACCCGACAGATGTTTTTC. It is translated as CACDPRLVPGDVSWDTRQMFF.

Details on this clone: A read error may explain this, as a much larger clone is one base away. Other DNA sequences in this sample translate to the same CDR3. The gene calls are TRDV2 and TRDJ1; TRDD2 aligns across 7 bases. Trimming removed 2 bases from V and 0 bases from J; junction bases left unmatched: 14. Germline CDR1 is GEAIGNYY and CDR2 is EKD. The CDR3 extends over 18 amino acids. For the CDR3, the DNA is TGTGCCTGTGACAATTCCTACGACCTGCTCAAGTACACCGATAAACTCATCTTT. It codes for CACDNSYDLLKYTDKLIF.

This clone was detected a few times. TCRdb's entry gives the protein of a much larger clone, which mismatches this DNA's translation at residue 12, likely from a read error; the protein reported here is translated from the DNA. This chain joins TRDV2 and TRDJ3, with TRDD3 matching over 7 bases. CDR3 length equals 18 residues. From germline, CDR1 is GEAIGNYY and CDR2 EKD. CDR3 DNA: TGTGCCTGTGACACCGAGGGGGATTCTACCTGGGGCACCCGACAGATGTTTTTC. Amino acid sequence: CACDTEGDSTWGTRQMFF.

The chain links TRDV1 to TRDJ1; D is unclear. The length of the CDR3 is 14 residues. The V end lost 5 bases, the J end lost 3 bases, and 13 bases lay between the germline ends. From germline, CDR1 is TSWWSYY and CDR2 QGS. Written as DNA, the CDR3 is TGTGCTCTTGGGTTCCGAGTCCCCCCCGATAAACTCATCTTT. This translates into CALGFRVPPDKLIF.

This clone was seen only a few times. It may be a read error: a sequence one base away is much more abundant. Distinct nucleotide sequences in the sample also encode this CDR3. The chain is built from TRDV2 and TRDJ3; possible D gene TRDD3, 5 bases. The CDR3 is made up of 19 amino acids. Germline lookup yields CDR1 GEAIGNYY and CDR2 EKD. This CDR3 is CACDPIERTYSWDTRQMFF. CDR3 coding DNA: TGTGCCTGTGACCCCATCGAGAGGACATACTCCTGGGACACTCGACAGATGTTTTTC.

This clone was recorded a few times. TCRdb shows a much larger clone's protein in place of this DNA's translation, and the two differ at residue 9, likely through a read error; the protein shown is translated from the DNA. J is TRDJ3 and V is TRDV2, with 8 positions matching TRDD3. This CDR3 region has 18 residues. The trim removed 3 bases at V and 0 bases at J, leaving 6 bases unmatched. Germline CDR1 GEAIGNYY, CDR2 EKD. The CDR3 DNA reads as TGTGCCTGTGACGTACTGGGGGGCGGCTCCTGGGACACCCGACAGATGTTTTTC. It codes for CACDVLGGGSWDTRQMFF.